Listed here are 21 T cell receptor beta chains from one sample, sequenced in a study of shared clonotypes between healthy human individuals. This table comes from immunoSEQ multiplex PCR, and its TCRdb copy is limited to in-frame clones, with some not included. The sample holds over a million clones; 95% to 97% are singletons and the top ten take approximately 1%. What was sequenced was naive CD4+ T cells sorted from blood. Subset reported: CD45RA+ positively selected. The receptor set was obtained from a man younger than 45 in good health.

The rearrangement joins TRBV6-4 to TRBJ2-4; a possible D gene is TRBD2 (6 bases). V was pared by 0 bases and J by 8 bases, with 11 bases between. This CDR3 comprises 14 residues. CDR1 and CDR2 (germline): MRHNA, SNTAGT. The CDR3 bases are TGTGCCAGCAGTGACTCCCCGGGAGACTACATTCAGTACTTC. Its translation is CASSDSPGDYIQYF.

The chain recombines TRBV18 with TRBJ1-2; D not certain. V was trimmed by 6 bases and J by 1 base, leaving 9 bases between them. The germline gives CDR1 KGHSH, CDR2 LQKENI. The CDR3 totals 13 residues. CDR3: CASSQLDNYGYTF. As DNA, the CDR3 is TGTGCCAGCTCGCAGTTAGATAACTATGGCTACACCTTC.

CDR3 sequence: CASSLGDIQETQYF. The CDR3, as DNA: TGCGCCAGCAGCTTGGGGGACATACAAGAGACCCAGTACTTC. V is TRBV5-1 and J is TRBJ2-5; maybe TRBD1 (6 bases). Germline V gene lookup returns CDR1 SGHRS and CDR2 YFSETQ. The CDR3 is 14 residues long. V was clipped by 0 bases and J by 2 bases, with 8 bases between them. Together with reference TRBV5-1 and TRBJ2-5, the CDR3 gives the full variable domain: KAGVTQTPRYLIKTRGQQVTLSCSPISGHRSVSWYQQTPGQGLQFLFEYFSETQRNKGNFPGRFSGRQFSNSRSEMNVSTLELGDSALYLCASSLGDIQETQYFGPGTRLLVL.

The V and J genes are TRBV11-2 and TRBJ2-7, with D possibly matching TRBD1 (5 bases). The CDR3 sequence is 19 residues long. V lost 3 bases and J 2 bases, leaving 26 bases between the germline ends. Germline V gives CDR1 SGHAT, CDR2 FQNNGV. CDR3 nucleotides: TGTGCCAGCAGCTTCCAACAGGCGACCCTTTCCGCGCGAACCTACGAGCAGTACTTC. It is translated as CASSFQQATLSARTYEQYF.

V and J are TRBV7-8 and TRBJ2-1, with 7 positions matching TRBD2. The J segment lost 10 bases and the V segment lost 2 bases, leaving 11 bases of the junction unmatched. Germline V gene data show CDR1 as SGHVS and CDR2 as FQNEAQ. The CDR3 length is 15 residues. This CDR3 is CASSLTAGAVVEQFF. In nucleotides, the CDR3 is TGTGCCAGCAGCTTAACGGCGGGAGCCGTTGTCGAGCAGTTCTTC.

The chain carries TRBV9 and TRBJ2-1; TRBD2 matches 7 bases. Unmatched junction bases numbered 11, after V lost 5 bases and J lost 9 bases. Germline V gene sequence: CDR1 SGDLS, CDR2 YYNGEE. The CDR3 spans 14 residues. The CDR3 nucleotides read TGTGCCAGCAGGAGGGCGGGAGACAGCACTGAGCAGTTCTTC. Protein product: CASRRAGDSTEQFF.

Worth noting for this clone: Different DNA sequences within this sample yield the same CDR3. The chain joins TRBV29-1 to TRBJ2-7; maybe TRBD1 (6 bases). Looked up from germline, CDR1 is SQVTM and CDR2 is ANQGSEA. Trimming shortened V by 5 bases and J by 2 bases, and 10 bases separated the two germline ends. The CDR3 has 12 amino acids. The CDR3 DNA reads as TGCAGCGTTAGTCCAGGGGCCTACGAGCAGTACTTC. Translation gives CSVSPGAYEQYF.

The V gene is TRBV27, the J gene TRBJ2-2; D perhaps matches TRBD1 (5 bases). CDR1 and CDR2 from the germline V gene are MNHEY and SMNVEV (reference sequence). V lost 6 bases and J lost 5, with 13 bases in between. The CDR3 totals 14 residues. The DNA of the CDR3 is TGTGCCAGCAGCTCTTTAGGGGTTACCGGGGAGCTGTTTTTT. Its protein is CASSSLGVTGELFF.

Points on this clone: This sample also contains other DNA sequences that code for the same CDR3. The chain employs TRBV5-1 and TRBJ2-5; no reliable D call. In germline, CDR1 is SGHRS, CDR2 YFSETQ. The CDR3 loop spans 11 amino acids. Trimming stripped 1 base from V and 5 bases from J, with 3 bases between. CDR3 loop: CASSLTETQYF. CDR3 nucleotide sequence: TGCGCCAGCAGCTTGACGGAGACCCAGTACTTC.

The rearrangement links TRBV7-9 to TRBJ2-5, with 9 bases identical to TRBD1. CDR3 length: 15 residues. The trim removed 2 bases at V and 3 bases at J, leaving 4 bases unmatched. Germline V CDR1 and CDR2: SEHNR, FQNEAQ (reference sequence). The CDR3 protein is CASSLSRTGEETQYF. The CDR3 region has the DNA TGTGCCAGCAGCTTATCTCGGACAGGGGAAGAGACCCAGTACTTC.

Regarding this clone: Other DNA variants within this sample encode the same CDR3. The V gene is TRBV5-1, the J gene TRBJ2-7, with 7 bases identical to TRBD1. CDR3 size: 12 residues. Germline CDR1 SGHRS, CDR2 YFSETQ. Losses at the gene ends were 3 bases for V and 4 bases for J; bases not matched to a gene: 1. The CDR3 DNA follows: TGCGCCAGCAGCTCGGACAGGTACGAGCAGTACTTC. This translates into CASSSDRYEQYF.

Here the CDR3 reads CASSRPDSSYEQYF. CDR3 bases: TGCGCCAGCAGCCGGCCTGACAGCTCCTACGAGCAGTACTTC. The chain couples TRBV5-1 to TRBJ2-7; a weak D match, TRBD1 (5 bases). The length of the CDR3 is 14 residues. The V and J ends lost 4 bases and 0 bases respectively, with 11 bases between them. Germline values: CDR1 SGHRS, CDR2 YFSETQ.

With regard to this clone: Distinct nucleotide sequences in the sample also encode this CDR3. The V and J genes are TRBV28 and TRBJ2-7, with a possible D match to TRBD2 (5 bases). V was shortened by 3 bases and J by 7 bases, with 7 bases between the two germline ends. Germline lookup yields CDR1 MDHEN and CDR2 SYDVKM. The CDR3 length is 11 residues. DNA for the CDR3: TGTGCCAGCAGTTTTAGGAGGGAGCAGTACTTC. This sequence encodes CASSFRREQYF.

The chain employs TRBV2 and TRBJ2-7; tentatively, D is TRBD1 (5 bases). CDR1 and CDR2 from the germline V gene are SNHLY and FYNNEI. Trimming took off 6 bases at V and 0 bases at J, with 18 bases between the two ends. The CDR3 is 16 residues long. The CDR3 loop reads CASRVSLATDSYEQYF. The CDR3 region has the DNA TGTGCCAGCAGAGTGAGCTTGGCGACAGACTCCTACGAGCAGTACTTC.

The rearrangement uses TRBV30 and TRBJ1-5; D unresolved. Trimming left V 0 bases short and J 5 bases short, with 11 bases between. Germline V gene lookup returns CDR1 GTSNPN and CDR2 SVGIG (reference sequence). The CDR3 length is 14 residues. CDR3 DNA sequence: TGTGCCTGGAGTGTGAAAATTCGGGATCAGCCCCAGCATTTT. This sequence encodes CAWSVKIRDQPQHF.

The rearrangement links TRBV7-3 to TRBJ2-1, with D hard to call. The ends were cut back, 1 base at V and 5 bases at J, with 12 bases in the middle. This CDR3 contains 15 residues. CDR1 and CDR2 (germline): SGHTA, FQGTGA. The DNA of the CDR3 is TGTGCCAGCAGCTTAAGTCCGTCCATCGACAATGAGCAGTTCTTC. Amino acids: CASSLSPSIDNEQFF.

The gene calls are TRBV18 and TRBJ2-7, with D possibly being TRBD2 (6 bases). The CDR3 has 13 residues. V was trimmed by 5 bases and J by 0 bases, leaving 8 bases between them. From germline, CDR1 is KGHSH and CDR2 LQKENI. The CDR3 loop reads CASSAGSSYEQYF. CDR3 in DNA: TGTGCCAGCTCAGCGGGAAGCTCCTACGAGCAGTACTTC.

Note on this clone: The same CDR3 also results from other DNA sequences found in this sample. The gene calls are TRBV2 and TRBJ2-7; TRBD2 aligns across 7 bases. Germline V lookup: CDR1 SNHLY, CDR2 FYNNEI. There are 14 residues in the CDR3. The V gene end was trimmed by 4 bases and the J gene end by 1 base; junction bases not matched to a gene: 4. This CDR3 reads CASSVASGSYEQYF. The DNA for the CDR3 is TGTGCCAGCAGTGTAGCTAGCGGATCCTACGAGCAGTACTTC.

This clone has just one count. V usage is TRBV6-6 and J usage is TRBJ2-3; 9 bases agree with TRBD2. Germline CDR1 and CDR2: MNHNY and SVGAGI (reference sequence). V dropped 4 bases and J dropped 3; count of bases not matched to a gene: 2. The CDR3 is made up of 14 amino acids. The chain's CDR3 is CASSWSGRTDTQYF. The DNA of the CDR3 is TGTGCCAGCAGTTGGAGCGGGAGGACAGATACGCAGTATTTT.

The chain couples TRBV5-1 to TRBJ1-1, with D unclear. Germline-derived CDR1 and CDR2 are SGHRS and YFSETQ. The CDR3 consists of 15 residues. V was pared by 0 bases and J by 4 bases, with 13 bases between. The CDR3 nucleotides read TGCGCCAGCAGCTTGGGTGCCCAGTTACCCACTGAAGCTTTCTTT. The encoded protein is CASSLGAQLPTEAFF. Based on the CDR3 plus reference TRBV5-1 and TRBJ1-1, the full variable domain is KAGVTQTPRYLIKTRGQQVTLSCSPISGHRSVSWYQQTPGQGLQFLFEYFSETQRNKGNFPGRFSGRQFSNSRSEMNVSTLELGDSALYLCASSLGAQLPTEAFFGQGTRLTVV.

The chain is built from TRBV13 and TRBJ1-4; a weak D match, TRBD1 (6 bases). CDR3 size: 18 residues. Trimming removed 5 bases at V and 7 bases at J, with 26 bases between. Germline lookup yields CDR1 PRHDT and CDR2 FYEKMQ (reference sequence). In DNA form, the CDR3 reads TGTGCCAGCAGCCCGAGGACGGGGGGCAACCATCGTGTTGAAAAACTGTTTTTT. The encoded protein is CASSPRTGGNHRVEKLFF.